Detailed here is one TCR beta chain. Germline CDR1 and CDR2: SGHRS and YFSETQ. The V and J ends lost 4 bases and 4 bases, in that order; junction bases with no gene match: 2. This CDR3 is 12 amino acids long. This sample was included in a study of blood T cell repertoires in COVID-19. The wider study: T cells, B-cell-depleted T cells, or PBMCs supplied cDNA or gDNA.

Seattle cases were enrolled at active infection and followed longitudinally. As processed by the authors: It was from reference gene primer amplification that nucleated cell counts were estimated. Profiling relied on immunoSEQ multiplex PCR, and the TCRdb table lists in-frame clones only, not all of them. D and trimming come from the DNA, and the V and J calls and clone size come from that table. The sample records over 100,000 clones, 85% to 90% being singletons. The sequencing input was peripheral blood. The clonotype originates from a man aged 55 to 69 with COVID-19, enrolled during active disease. This sequence joins TRBV5-1 and TRBJ2-7; 7 nucleotides match TRBD1. The CDR3 spells CASSTDRYEQYF. For the CDR3, the DNA is TGCGCCAGCAGCACGGACAGGTACGAGCAGTACTTC. The variable domain in full, with the rest retrieved from reference TRBV5-1 and TRBJ2-7, is KAGVTQTPRYLIKTRGQQVTLSCSPISGHRSVSWYQQTPGQGLQFLFEYFSETQRNKGNFPGRFSGRQFSNSRSEMNVSTLELGDSALYLCASSTDRYEQYFGPGTRLTVT.